The 15 T cell receptor beta chains given below trace back to one sample, sequenced in a study of cytomegalovirus exposure and HLA in healthy donors. Clones were read by immunoSEQ multiplex PCR, and TCRdb kept only the in-frame ones, dropping some. The data show about 130,000 clones, less than 95% seen once. Sample: PBMCs. These receptors all come from a man between 18 and 29 years old in good health and CMV-seropositive.

This chain connects TRBV9 to TRBJ1-6, with a possible D match to TRBD1 (6 bases). CDR3 length: 16 amino acids. Between the trimmed V and J ends, which lost 0 bases and 6 bases, there was a span of 13 bases. Germline V lookup: CDR1 SGDLS, CDR2 YYNGEE. This CDR3 reads CASSVEAGAINSPLHF. The CDR3 region has the DNA TGTGCCAGCAGCGTAGAGGCAGGGGCAATTAATTCACCCCTCCACTTT. The entire variable domain, with the rest obtained from reference TRBV9 and TRBJ1-6, is as follows: DSGVTQTPKHLITATGQRVTLRCSPRSGDLSVYWYQQSLDQGLQFLIQYYNGEERAKGNILERFSAQQFPDLHSELNLSSLELGDSALYFCASSVEAGAINSPLHFGNGTRLTVT.

The chain employs TRBV19 and TRBJ2-1; D ambiguous. Trimming left V 6 bases short and J 7 bases short, with 13 bases between. The CDR3 extends over 13 amino acids. The germline CDR1 and CDR2 sequences are LNHDA and SQIVND (reference sequence). DNA for the CDR3: TGTGCCAGTAGCCGGGTGGCGTTTAATGAGCAGTTCTTC. Protein sequence: CASSRVAFNEQFF.

In this sample, this clone turned up once. The J gene is TRBJ2-5, the V gene TRBV5-4; TRBD2 matches 12 bases. The junction had 2 bases not matched to a gene; V was cut back by 7 bases and J by 1 base. The CDR3 runs to 14 residues. Germline-derived CDR1 and CDR2 are SGHNT and YYREEE (reference sequence). The CDR3 DNA reads as TGTGCCAGCCGGACTAGCGGGGCCCAAGAGACCCAGTACTTC. Amino acids: CASRTSGAQETQYF.

The chain has TRBV28 and TRBJ2-2; TRBD1 matches 8 bases. With V trimmed by 10 bases and J by 6 bases, 10 bases remained unmatched. The CDR3 has 14 residues. Germline values: CDR1 MDHEN, CDR2 SYDVKM. CDR3 sequence: CATTNQGAAGELFF. DNA of the CDR3: TGTGCCACCACCAACCAGGGGGCGGCCGGGGAGCTGTTTTTT.

The chain carries TRBV11-2 and TRBJ1-4; no firm D call. The germline gives CDR1 SGHAT, CDR2 FQNNGV. The CDR3 is 12 residues long. V was pared by 5 bases and J by 8 bases, with 9 bases between. CDR3 amino acids: CASSNAREKLFF. The CDR3 nucleotides read TGTGCCAGCAGCAACGCACGGGAAAAACTGTTTTTT.

This chain joins TRBV5-6 and TRBJ1-5, with D perhaps TRBD1 (5 bases). CDR1 and CDR2 (germline): SGHDT, YYEEEE. Trimming left V 0 bases short and J 7 bases short, with 8 bases between. There are 13 residues in the CDR3. CDR3 nucleotides: TGTGCCAGCAGCTTGGCCCCAGGGCAGCCCCAGCATTTT. Its translation: CASSLAPGQPQHF. The full variable domain, rest sourced from reference TRBV5-6 and TRBJ1-5, is DAGVTQSPTHLIKTRGQQVTLRCSPKSGHDTVSWYQQALGQGPQFIFQYYEEEERQRGNFPDRFSGHQFPNYSSELNVNALLLGDSALYLCASSLAPGQPQHFGDGTRLSIL.

There are a few counts of this clone. V usage is TRBV2 and J usage is TRBJ1-5; no clear D. CDR1 SNHLY and CDR2 FYNNEI come from the germline V gene. The CDR3 extends over 14 amino acids. The V gene lost 0 bases and the J gene lost 7 bases, with 10 bases spanning the gap. The CDR3 nucleotides are TGTGCCAGCAGTGAAGCTGTTGGAGGCCAGCCCCAGCATTTT. This translates into CASSEAVGGQPQHF.

The chain has TRBV6-1 and TRBJ2-1; 9 bases are a match to TRBD1. This CDR3 region has 14 residues. In germline, CDR1 is MNHNS, CDR2 SASEGT. V trimming: 6 bases; J trimming: 3 bases; junction bases outside the gene matches: 3. CDR3 sequence (DNA): TGTGCCAGCAGACAGGGGGCGAGCTACAATGAGCAGTTCTTC. Its translation is CASRQGASYNEQFF.

The rearrangement links TRBV30 to TRBJ2-2, with 11 bases identical to TRBD2. This CDR3 has 15 amino acids. Germline CDR1 is GTSNPN and CDR2 is SVGIG (reference sequence). V shed 4 bases and J 1 base; nucleotides not matched to a gene: 2. The CDR3 protein is CAWTSGRKNTGELFF. In DNA form, the CDR3 reads TGTGCCTGGACTAGCGGGAGGAAGAACACCGGGGAGCTGTTTTTT.

This sequence joins TRBV14 and TRBJ2-1; tentative D call: TRBD1 (8 bases). The V gene lost 8 bases and the J gene lost 11 bases, with 19 bases spanning the gap. The CDR3 is 13 amino acids. Germline CDR1 SGHDN, CDR2 FVKESK. The CDR3 loop is CASATQGGSKQFF. CDR3 DNA sequence: TGTGCCAGCGCCACACAGGGGGGGAGTAAGCAGTTCTTC. Filled out from reference TRBV14 and TRBJ2-1, the complete variable domain reads EAGVTQFPSHSVIEKGQTVTLRCDPISGHDNLYWYRRVMGKEIKFLLHFVKESKQDESGMPNNRFLAERTGGTYSTLKVQPAELEDSGVYFCASATQGGSKQFFGPGTRLTVL.

The chain combines TRBV10-3 with TRBJ2-7, with D unclear. Per germline, CDR1 ENHRY and CDR2 SYGVKD. This CDR3 contains 14 residues. V lost 1 base and J 2 bases, leaving 9 bases between the germline ends. CDR3 amino acids: CAISELTTPYEQYF. CDR3 bases: TGTGCCATCAGTGAGTTAACTACTCCCTACGAGCAGTACTTC.

This chain joins TRBV5-1 and TRBJ2-2; D remains ambiguous. CDR3 length: 16 amino acids. With 5 bases removed from V and 1 base from J, the gap between germline ends came to 15 bases. Per germline, CDR1 SGHRS and CDR2 YFSETQ. The CDR3 nucleotides read TGCGCCAGCAGAGACTCGGGTGCTGGGAACACCGGGGAGCTGTTTTTT. It is translated as CASRDSGAGNTGELFF.

This chain links TRBV7-6 with TRBJ2-7; D uncertain. The ends were cut back, 5 bases at V and 5 bases at J, with 7 bases in the middle. The CDR3 loop spans 11 amino acids. Germline CDR1 SGHVS, CDR2 FNYEAQ. The CDR3 region has the DNA TGTGCCAGCAGCCCCCTAGACGAGCAGTACTTC. Translated: CASSPLDEQYF.

The chain is built from TRBV29-1 and TRBJ2-1; D unresolved. This CDR3 comprises 11 residues. Trimming pared 8 bases from V and 3 bases from J, leaving 8 bases between. The germline CDR1 and CDR2 sequences are SQVTM and ANQGSEA. CDR3 sequence: CSYYSYNEQFF. The CDR3 DNA sequence: TGCAGCTATTACAGCTACAATGAGCAGTTCTTC.

The chain combines TRBV5-1 with TRBJ2-7, with D possibly matching TRBD1 (5 bases). Trimming stripped 4 bases from V and 2 bases from J, with 10 bases between. Germline V gene lookup returns CDR1 SGHRS and CDR2 YFSETQ. This CDR3 region has 13 residues. The CDR3 coding sequence is TGCGCCAGCAGCATCGACAGCACCTACGAGCAGTACTTC. This sequence encodes CASSIDSTYEQYF.